Sequencing of this T cell receptor (beta chain) was carried out in a study of human T cells and chemical hapten exposure. This CDR3 contains 15 residues. Trimming took off 0 bases at V and 5 bases at J, with 13 bases between the two ends. Germline V gene data show CDR1 as SGDLS and CDR2 as YYNGEE. In this sample, this clonotype turned up many times. The antigen is unknown. Study results and limitations: Expanded TCR counts at PT1 went up together with patch test score, a positive correlation.

The library attached unique molecular identifiers to individual cDNA molecules. Via MiXCR, TCRdb re-called the RACE reads, giving one row per CDR3 protein. The sample lists 55,000 to 75,000 distinct CDR3 sequences, around 7% occurring once. Described time point: pre-sensitization, week 0. Treatment denoted: therapeutic diphenylcyclopropenone sensitization with weekly scalp DPC. The sample in question was whole blood, obtained in connection with sensitization to the hapten diphenylcyclopropenone (DPC). The receptor's source is a woman aged 25 to 39 with alopecia areata. Some clones in this sample may be carry-over from other donors' samples. The chain carries TRBV9 and TRBJ2-3, with a tentative D call TRBD2 (6 bases). The CDR3: CASSVAASAKDTQYF. CDR3 sequence (DNA): TGTGCCAGCAGCGTAGCGGCTAGCGCTAAAGATACGCAGTATTTT.